This TCR beta chain was captured in a study of cytomegalovirus exposure and HLA in healthy donors. As concerns this clone: Within the sample, other DNA sequences also encode this same CDR3.

PCR involved 60 Vbeta and 13 Jbeta primers. Produced via immunoSEQ multiplex PCR; TCRdb's table is partial and in-frame only. Here the sample table reports about 46,000 clones. This clonotype originated in a woman between 40 and 50 years old in good health and CMV-seronegative. The sample was PBMCs.

The CDR3 DNA reads TGTGCCAGCTCGACAGGGGGATATGATCAGCCCCAGCATTTT. Translating gives CASSTGGYDQPQHF. This chain connects TRBV18 to TRBJ1-5; 9 bases match TRBD1. The V and J ends lost 6 bases and 5 bases, in that order; junction bases with no gene match: 5. Germline CDR1 and CDR2: KGHSH and LQKENI. The CDR3 has 14 amino acids.